Presented here are 13 T cell receptor beta chains from one specimen sequenced in a study of T cells expressing NK-cell markers. Following a re-call of the 5' RACE reads, TCRdb has one entry per CDR3 protein and lacks DNA. In total, the table holds around 550,000 distinct CDR3 sequences. Sequencing was performed on blood T cells: a sorted CD56 or NKG2C T cell subset, CD4+ or CD8+ T cells, or bulk PBMC T cells (not recorded which). All receptors come from a man between 18 and 35 years old in good health.

V and J are TRBV12-3 or TRBV12-4 and TRBJ2-2; without DNA, the TCRdb call of TRBD1 cannot be checked. The CDR3 loop spans 18 amino acids. The CDR3 region is CASSFGGPGRWNTGELFF.

This chain connects TRBV3-1 to TRBJ2-2. CDR3 length: 15 residues. Per the germline V gene, CDR1 is LGHDT and CDR2 is YNNKEL (reference sequence). This CDR3 reads CASSQLAVGTGELFF.

The chain joins TRBV6-1 to TRBJ2-3; with no DNA, the TCRdb D assignment of TRBD1 cannot be verified. The CDR3 totals 14 residues. Germline CDR1 MNHNS, CDR2 SASEGT. The CDR3 spells CASTTGGLTDTQYF.

This chain joins TRBV10-3 and TRBJ2-7; the D call of TRBD1 rests on TCRdb alone, since no DNA is present to check it. Germline CDR1 is ENHRY and CDR2 is SYGVKD. This CDR3 is 15 amino acids long. CDR3 residues: CAISGGSGQLYEQYF.

This chain joins TRBV30 and TRBJ1-1; lacking DNA, the TRBD1 call made by TCRdb goes unchecked. Per germline, CDR1 GTSNPN and CDR2 SVGIG (reference sequence). This CDR3 is built from 15 residues. CDR3 sequence reads: CAWSHPGQGITEAFF.

V is TRBV4-1 and J is TRBJ2-5; TCRdb calls TRBD2, which cannot be checked without DNA. The CDR3 is made up of 16 amino acids. Germline V gene sequence: CDR1 MGHRA, CDR2 YSYEKL. The CDR3 sequence is CASSETSGHNQETQYF.

The J gene is TRBJ2-4, the V gene TRBV12-3 or TRBV12-4. There are 15 residues in the CDR3. The CDR3 sequence is CASSYSSHEKNIQYF.

The J gene is TRBJ2-5, the V gene TRBV30; the TRBD1 assignment by TCRdb is unverifiable without DNA. Germline lookup yields CDR1 GTSNPN and CDR2 SVGIG (reference sequence). The CDR3 runs to 14 residues. CDR3 in amino acids: CAWRIPGGGETQYF.

V gene TRBV12-3 or TRBV12-4 combines with J gene TRBJ2-3; TCRdb picks TRBD2, but there is no DNA to check that call. This CDR3 comprises 16 residues. This CDR3 reads CASSHTGGGLTDTQYF.

The chain couples TRBV12-3 or TRBV12-4 to TRBJ2-5; TCRdb proposes TRBD2, but this gene call is untestable without DNA. CDR3 size: 14 residues. Here the CDR3 reads CASSPREGWETQYF.

The V call is TRBV27, the J call TRBJ2-1; without DNA, the TCRdb call of TRBD2 cannot be checked. The germline CDR1 and CDR2 sequences are MNHEY and SMNVEV (reference sequence). The CDR3 has 15 amino acids. The CDR3 here is CASSFDGLAYNEQFF.

The genes are TRBV27 and TRBJ2-1; TCRdb's D call of TRBD1 is untestable without DNA. The CDR3 runs 17 residues. From germline, CDR1 is MNHEY and CDR2 SMNVEV (reference sequence). CDR3 residues: CASSLTGYPDSYNEQFF.

The chain uses TRBV7-9 and TRBJ2-5; the D call from TCRdb, TRBD1, cannot be confirmed without DNA. The CDR3 length is 15 residues. Germline V gene sequence: CDR1 SEHNR, CDR2 FQNEAQ (reference sequence). CDR3 in amino acids: CASSPGGAMSETQYF.